This T cell receptor beta chain was sequenced for a study of cytomegalovirus exposure and HLA in healthy donors. The PCR made use of 60 Vbeta and 13 Jbeta primers. TCRdb keeps only in-frame clones here, not all; method: immunoSEQ multiplex PCR. The sample carries fewer than 130,000 clones, approximately 79% recorded once. Of note for this clone: Antigen specificity is unknown.

General observations from the study: The study designated 150 to 200 TCR beta chains cytomegalovirus-associated. Sequencing depth across donors, presence/absence analyses assumed, was roughly uniform. With later analysis, a missense DCLRE1C variant became linked to TCR beta V- and J-gene trimming.

CDR1 SGHNT and CDR2 YYREEE come from the germline V gene (reference sequence). Trimming pared 2 bases from V and 4 bases from J, leaving 7 bases between. CDR3 length: 12 residues. The TCR was taken from a young man in good health and CMV-seropositive. Material for sequencing was PBMCs. This chain uses TRBV5-4 with TRBJ2-7; D unclear. DNA for the CDR3: TGTGCCAGCAGCTTCCCTAATTACGAGCAGTACTTC. Translated: CASSFPNYEQYF.